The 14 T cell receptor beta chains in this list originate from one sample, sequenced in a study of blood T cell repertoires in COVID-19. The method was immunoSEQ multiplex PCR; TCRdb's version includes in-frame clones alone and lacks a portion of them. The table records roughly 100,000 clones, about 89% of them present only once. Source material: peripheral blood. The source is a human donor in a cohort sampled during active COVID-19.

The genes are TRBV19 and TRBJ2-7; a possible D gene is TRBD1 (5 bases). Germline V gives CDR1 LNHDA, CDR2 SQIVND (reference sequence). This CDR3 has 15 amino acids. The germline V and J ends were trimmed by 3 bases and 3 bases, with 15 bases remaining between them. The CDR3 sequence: CASSISAGNRYEQYF. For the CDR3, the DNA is TGTGCCAGTAGTATCTCCGCAGGGAATCGCTACGAGCAGTACTTC.

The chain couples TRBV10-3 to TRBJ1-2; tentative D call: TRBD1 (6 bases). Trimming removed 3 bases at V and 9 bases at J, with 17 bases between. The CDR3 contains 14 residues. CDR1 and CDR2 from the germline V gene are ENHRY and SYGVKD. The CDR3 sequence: CAISDPKTGFRYTF. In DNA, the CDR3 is TGTGCCATCAGTGACCCTAAAACAGGGTTCCGCTACACCTTC.

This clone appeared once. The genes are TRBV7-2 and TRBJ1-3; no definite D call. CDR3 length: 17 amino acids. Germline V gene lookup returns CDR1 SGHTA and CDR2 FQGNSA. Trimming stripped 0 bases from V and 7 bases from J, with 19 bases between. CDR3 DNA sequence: TGTGCCAGCAGCTTAGCCGGCCCAGGCCATCCAGACAACACCATATATTTT. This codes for CASSLAGPGHPDNTIYF. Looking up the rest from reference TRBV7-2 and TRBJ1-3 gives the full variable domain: GAGVSQSPSNKVTEKGKDVELRCDPISGHTALYWYRQSLGQGLEFLIYFQGNSAPDKSGLPSDRFSAERTGGSVSTLTIQRTQQEDSAVYLCASSLAGPGHPDNTIYFGEGSWLTVV.

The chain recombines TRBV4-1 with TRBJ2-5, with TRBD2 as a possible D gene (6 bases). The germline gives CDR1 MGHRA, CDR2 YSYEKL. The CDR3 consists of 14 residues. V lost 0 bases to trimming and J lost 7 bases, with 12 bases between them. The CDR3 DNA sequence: TGCGCCAGCAGCCAAGAAGTATCCGGGGGGACCCAGTACTTC. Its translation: CASSQEVSGGTQYF.

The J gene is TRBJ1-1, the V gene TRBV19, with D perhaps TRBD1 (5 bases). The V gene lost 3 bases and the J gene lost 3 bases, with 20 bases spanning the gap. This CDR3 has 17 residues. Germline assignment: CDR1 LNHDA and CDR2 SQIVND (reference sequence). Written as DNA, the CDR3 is TGTGCCAGTAGTATCAAGACAGTCATTGGGGCTGACACTGAAGCTTTCTTT. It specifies CASSIKTVIGADTEAFF.

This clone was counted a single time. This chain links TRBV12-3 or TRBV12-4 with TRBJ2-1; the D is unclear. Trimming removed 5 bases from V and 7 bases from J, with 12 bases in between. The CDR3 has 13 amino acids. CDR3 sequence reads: CASSLTKANEQFF. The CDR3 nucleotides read TGTGCCAGCAGTCTCACCAAAGCTAATGAGCAGTTCTTC.

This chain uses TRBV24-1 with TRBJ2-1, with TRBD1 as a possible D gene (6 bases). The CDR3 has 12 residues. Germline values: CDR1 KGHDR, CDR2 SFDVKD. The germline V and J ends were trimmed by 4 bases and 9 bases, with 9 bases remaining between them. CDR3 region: CATSDTGFEQFF. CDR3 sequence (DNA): TGTGCCACCAGTGACACAGGGTTTGAGCAGTTCTTC.

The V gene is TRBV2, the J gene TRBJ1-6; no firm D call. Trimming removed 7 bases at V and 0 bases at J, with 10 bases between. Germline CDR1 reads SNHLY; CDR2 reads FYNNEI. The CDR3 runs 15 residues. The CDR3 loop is CASIADSSYNSPLHF. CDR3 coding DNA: TGTGCCAGCATAGCAGATTCCTCCTATAATTCACCCCTCCACTTT. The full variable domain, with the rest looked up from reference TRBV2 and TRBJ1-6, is EPEVTQTPSHQVTQMGQEVILRCVPISNHLYFYWYRQILGQKVEFLVSFYNNEISEKSEIFDDQFSVERPDGSNFTLKIRSTKLEDSAMYFCASIADSSYNSPLHFGNGTRLTVT.

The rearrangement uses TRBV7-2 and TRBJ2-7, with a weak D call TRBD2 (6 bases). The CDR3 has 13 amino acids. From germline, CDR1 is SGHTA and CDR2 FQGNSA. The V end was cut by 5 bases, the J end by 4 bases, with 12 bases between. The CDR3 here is CASSLSGSYEQYF. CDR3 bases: TGTGCCAGCAGCCTTAGCGGAAGTTACGAGCAGTACTTC.

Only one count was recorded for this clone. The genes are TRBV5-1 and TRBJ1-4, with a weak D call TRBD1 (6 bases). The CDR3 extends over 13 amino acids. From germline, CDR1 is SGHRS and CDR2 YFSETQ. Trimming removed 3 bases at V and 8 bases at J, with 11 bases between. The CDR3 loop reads CASSSWTEEKLFF. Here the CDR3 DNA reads TGCGCCAGCAGCTCGTGGACAGAGGAAAAACTGTTTTTT. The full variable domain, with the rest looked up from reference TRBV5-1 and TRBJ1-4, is KAGVTQTPRYLIKTRGQQVTLSCSPISGHRSVSWYQQTPGQGLQFLFEYFSETQRNKGNFPGRFSGRQFSNSRSEMNVSTLELGDSALYLCASSSWTEEKLFFGSGTQLSVL.

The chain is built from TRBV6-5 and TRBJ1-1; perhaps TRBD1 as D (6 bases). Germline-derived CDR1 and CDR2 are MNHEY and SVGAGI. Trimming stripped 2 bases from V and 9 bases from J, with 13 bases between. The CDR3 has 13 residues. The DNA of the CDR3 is TGTGCCAGCAGTTACGGGGGACACGTCAAAGCTTTCTTT. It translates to CASSYGGHVKAFF.

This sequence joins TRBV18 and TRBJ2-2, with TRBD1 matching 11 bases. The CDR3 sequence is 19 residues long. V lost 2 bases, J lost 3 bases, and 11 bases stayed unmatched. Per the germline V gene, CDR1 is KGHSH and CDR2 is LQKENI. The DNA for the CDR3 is TGTGCCAGCTCACCAAATGCGGGACAGGGGGACTCCTACACCGGGGAGCTGTTTTTT. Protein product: CASSPNAGQGDSYTGELFF.

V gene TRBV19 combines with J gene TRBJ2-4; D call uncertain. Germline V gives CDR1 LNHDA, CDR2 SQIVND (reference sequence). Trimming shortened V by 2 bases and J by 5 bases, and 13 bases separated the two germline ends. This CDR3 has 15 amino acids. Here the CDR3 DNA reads TGTGCCAGTAGTATACTTCTAGTCTCCGAAAACATTCAGTACTTC. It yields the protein CASSILLVSENIQYF.

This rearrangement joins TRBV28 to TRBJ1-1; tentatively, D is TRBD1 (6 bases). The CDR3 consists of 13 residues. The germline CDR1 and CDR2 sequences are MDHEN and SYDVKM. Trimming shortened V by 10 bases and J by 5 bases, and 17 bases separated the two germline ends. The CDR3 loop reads CAKRRGGGTEAFF. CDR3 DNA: TGTGCCAAGAGGAGGGGGGGAGGGACTGAAGCTTTCTTT. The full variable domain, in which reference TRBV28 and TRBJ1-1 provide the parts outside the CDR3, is DVKVTQSSRYLVKRTGEKVFLECVQDMDHENMFWYRQDPGLGLRLIYFSYDVKMKEKGDIPEGYSVSREKKERFSLILESASTNQTSMYLCAKRRGGGTEAFFGQGTRLTVV.